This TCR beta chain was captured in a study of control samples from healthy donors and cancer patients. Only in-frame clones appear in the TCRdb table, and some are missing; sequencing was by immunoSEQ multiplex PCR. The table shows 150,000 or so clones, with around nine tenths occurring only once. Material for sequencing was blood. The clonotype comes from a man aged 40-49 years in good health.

The DNA for the CDR3 is TGTGCCTGGAAGAGGAGGAGCAGGGCTGATGAGCAGTTCTTC. Its protein is CAWKRRSRADEQFF. The V call is TRBV30, the J call TRBJ2-1; D possibly matches TRBD1 or TRBD2 (5 bases each). V was clipped by 4 bases and J by 8 bases, with 18 bases between them. The CDR3 totals 14 residues. The germline CDR1 and CDR2 sequences are GTSNPN and SVGIG (reference sequence).